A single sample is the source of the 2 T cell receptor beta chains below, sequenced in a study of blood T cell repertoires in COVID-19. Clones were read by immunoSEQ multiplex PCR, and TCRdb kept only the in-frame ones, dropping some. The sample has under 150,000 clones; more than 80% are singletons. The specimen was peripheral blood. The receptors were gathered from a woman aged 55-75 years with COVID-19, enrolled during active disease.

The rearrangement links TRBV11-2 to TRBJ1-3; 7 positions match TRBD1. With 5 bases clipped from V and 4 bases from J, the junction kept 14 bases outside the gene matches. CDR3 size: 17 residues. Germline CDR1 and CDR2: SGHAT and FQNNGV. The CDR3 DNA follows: TGTGCCAGCAGCCCCGGGACAGCAATTATAATGGGAAACACCATATATTTT. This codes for CASSPGTAIIMGNTIYF.

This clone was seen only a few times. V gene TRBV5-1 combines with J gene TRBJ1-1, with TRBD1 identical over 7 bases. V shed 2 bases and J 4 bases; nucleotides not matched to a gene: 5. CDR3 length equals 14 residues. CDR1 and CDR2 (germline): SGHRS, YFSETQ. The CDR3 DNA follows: TGCGCCAGCAGCTTTACAGGGGATTTCACTGAAGCTTTCTTT. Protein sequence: CASSFTGDFTEAFF.